This entry describes one T cell receptor (beta chain). The germline V and J ends were trimmed by 6 bases and 0 bases, with 10 bases remaining between them. Germline assignment: CDR1 KGHSH and CDR2 LQKENI. The CDR3 extends over 14 amino acids. TCRdb's table, derived via immunoSEQ multiplex PCR, lists solely in-frame clones and lacks some. The sample shows about 110,000 clones, almost 85% of them seen only once. This sample stems from a study of control samples from healthy donors and cancer patients. The chain couples TRBV18 to TRBJ2-3; no firm D call. Sequencing input: blood. The TCR comes from a young man in good health. The CDR3 here is CASSWGTSTDTQYF. DNA for the CDR3: TGTGCCAGCTCTTGGGGAACTAGCACAGATACGCAGTATTTT.